This TCR beta chain came from a study of blood T cells in healthy people across ages. A second PCR of 7 to 11 cycles used a sample-barcoded 5' primer and a J-beta primer mix. Every single cDNA molecule received a tag from a template-switch adaptor with 12 random nucleotides. TCRdb fed the 5' RACE reads into MiXCR, producing one record per CDR3 protein. The repertoire holds over a million distinct CDR3 sequences, with around 55% as singletons. In the case of this clonotype: Its antigen remains unknown.

This CDR3 has 17 residues. Trimming removed 2 bases at V and 3 bases at J, with 18 bases between. Germline CDR1 is MNHEY and CDR2 is SMNVEV (reference sequence). Broader study findings: Naive CD4+ cell counts and diversity both ran higher in long-lived than in aged donors. Diversity estimates drawn from one million T cells were deemed underestimates.

Roughly 10 milliliters of peripheral blood were drawn from each donor. The chain uses TRBV27 and TRBJ2-3; no clear D. The sequence was obtained from a man between 18 and 35 years old in good health. The material sequenced was blood. DNA for the CDR3: TGTGCCAGCAGTTTAGAGAACAGACCTGTGGGGACAGATACGCAGTATTTT. Its protein is CASSLENRPVGTDTQYF.